Following are 4 T cell receptor beta chains from one sample sequenced in a study of T cell clonotyping in hematopoietic cell transplantation (dated by TCRdb to about 2021). Explained via the paper, the time point label denotes: recipient sample about 28 days before transplant, after cytoreduction. Library prep was done by the immunoSEQ multiplex PCR assay. The source is immuneACCESS, and TCRdb retained only in-frame sequences with V and J called. Part of the clones is not carried over; for the studies checked, unresolved V genes explain less than half of this, and the remainder is unexplained. The sample table contains roughly 27,000 clones; only one count was recorded for roughly 82% of them. The top ten hold approximately 24% of the sample. Sequencing was performed on peripheral blood mononuclear cells, taken before stem cell transplant. The receptor source for this set is a woman between 55 and 75 years old with acute myeloid leukemia. Some clones in this sample may be carry-over from other donors' samples.

V is TRBV7-3 and J is TRBJ2-7; D remains unclear. CDR1 and CDR2 (germline): SGHTA, FQGTGA. V was cut by 5 bases and J by 7 bases, with 15 bases left in between. This CDR3 contains 13 residues. The DNA of the CDR3 is TGTGCCAGCAGCCTGGACCTCGGAAGGGAGCAGTACTTC. Amino acids: CASSLDLGREQYF.

V and J are TRBV4-3 and TRBJ1-5; the D is unclear. The CDR3 covers 15 residues. The V gene lost 0 bases and the J gene lost 7 bases, with 13 bases spanning the gap. Germline values: CDR1 LGHNA, CDR2 YSLEER. Here the CDR3 DNA reads TGCGCCAGCAGCCAAGACAGTGGACTCGGGCAGCCCCAGCATTTT. Translating it yields CASSQDSGLGQPQHF.

In DNA, the CDR3 is TGTGCCAGCAGCCCAGGACTAGCGGGGGGGTCAGATACGCAGTATTTT. Translated: CASSPGLAGGSDTQYF. The rearrangement joins TRBV7-2 to TRBJ2-3; 15 bases are shared with TRBD2. Germline V lookup: CDR1 SGHTA, CDR2 FQGNSA. The CDR3 runs 16 residues. The J segment lost 4 bases and the V segment lost 5 bases, leaving 4 bases of the junction unmatched.

The V gene is TRBV7-2, the J gene TRBJ2-4; no firm D call. Germline V gives CDR1 SGHTA, CDR2 FQGNSA. V dropped 1 base and J dropped 0 bases, with 13 bases sitting between them. The CDR3 is 17 residues long. In DNA, the CDR3 is TGTGCCAGCAGCTTAGAAAGTACAGCCCTAGCCAAAAACATTCAGTACTTC. Translating gives CASSLESTALAKNIQYF.